The 28 T cell receptor beta chains given below trace back to one sample, sequenced in a study of Ad26.COV2.S vaccination and SARS-CoV-2 variants listed by TCRdb under 2021. Receptors were amplified or captured by the immunoSEQ multiplex PCR assay. TCRdb took this table from immuneACCESS and kept in-frame rearrangements with V and J called. Such tables lack part of the clones; where checked against another copy, unresolved V genes explain under half of the gap, and the rest is unexplained. The sample includes 300,000 to 350,000 clones, with around nine tenths observed a single time. The top ten clones comprise 5% of the sample. The meaning of the sample's treatment or condition label: some 20 received Ad26.COV2.S at low or high dose, single or two shots; about five received placebo; per-sample allocation not given. For vaccine and placebo recipients, the sequenced repertoires came from samples collected on day 63 after the first injection.

The input for sequencing was peripheral blood, taken in a trial of Ad26.COV2.S vaccine versus placebo. The receptors were gathered from a person aged 18-65 years who received the Ad26.COV2.S COVID-19 vaccine or a placebo.

As regards this clone: Other DNA sequences of this sample code for an identical CDR3. The chain employs TRBV5-1 and TRBJ1-1; the match to TRBD1 covers 8 bases. Germline V gene lookup returns CDR1 SGHRS and CDR2 YFSETQ. The trim removed 2 bases at V and 1 base at J, leaving 1 base unmatched. This CDR3 is built from 14 residues. The CDR3 bases are TGCGCCAGCAGCTTAGACAGGGGGAACACTGAAGCTTTCTTT. Its protein product is CASSLDRGNTEAFF.

CDR3 nucleotide sequence: TGTGCCAGCAGCGAGTCAGGGGCACGCACAGATACGCAGTATTTT. Translated, it gives CASSESGARTDTQYF. The V gene is TRBV7-9, the J gene TRBJ2-3; D is perhaps TRBD1 (6 bases). The germline CDR1 and CDR2 sequences are SEHNR and FQNEAQ (reference sequence). V gave up 5 bases and J gave up 1 base, with 13 bases separating them. There are 15 residues in the CDR3.

This chain uses TRBV29-1 with TRBJ2-1; 7 bases align to TRBD2. The CDR3 length is 15 residues. V was pared by 2 bases and J by 2 bases, with 6 bases of the junction left unmatched. Germline CDR1 reads SQVTM; CDR2 reads ANQGSEA. The CDR3 sequence is CSVERSGRAYNEQFF. CDR3 sequence (DNA): TGCAGCGTTGAACGGTCGGGGAGGGCCTACAATGAGCAGTTCTTC.

The chain employs TRBV6-6 and TRBJ1-1; 9 positions agree with TRBD1. The junction had 12 bases not matched to a gene; V was cut back by 10 bases and J by 0 bases. Germline-derived CDR1 and CDR2 are MNHNY and SVGAGI (reference sequence). The CDR3 totals 16 residues. CDR3 region: CATQGAYSQVNTEAFF. CDR3 nucleotides: TGTGCCACACAGGGGGCCTATAGCCAAGTGAACACTGAAGCTTTCTTT.

A few counts support this clone. J is TRBJ2-2 and V is TRBV9, with unresolved D. With 4 bases removed from V and 3 bases from J, the gap between germline ends came to 13 bases. CDR3 length: 15 residues. Germline CDR1 and CDR2: SGDLS and YYNGEE. The CDR3 is CASSSRHTDTGELFF. In DNA form, the CDR3 reads TGTGCCAGCAGCTCGCGACACACAGACACCGGGGAGCTGTTTTTT.

This sequence joins TRBV5-6 and TRBJ1-3, with unresolved D. CDR3 length equals 17 residues. Looked up from germline, CDR1 is SGHDT and CDR2 is YYEEEE. Trimming removed 0 bases from V and 0 bases from J, with 13 bases in between. DNA of the CDR3: TGTGCCAGCAGCTTGGGAGGGCAGGCCTTCTCTGGAAACACCATATATTTT. Its protein product is CASSLGGQAFSGNTIYF.

The genes are TRBV13 and TRBJ2-7; D perhaps matches TRBD2 (6 bases). Between the trimmed V and J ends, which lost 5 bases and 0 bases, there was a span of 14 bases. The germline gives CDR1 PRHDT, CDR2 FYEKMQ (reference sequence). The CDR3 has 15 amino acids. The CDR3 coding sequence is TGTGCCAGCAGCCAAGCAATGCGGGGCTCCTACGAGCAGTACTTC. This translates into CASSQAMRGSYEQYF.

This clone has only one observation. The chain has TRBV2 and TRBJ1-6; TRBD1 matches 7 bases. This CDR3 has 14 residues. CDR1 is SNHLY, CDR2 FYNNEI, per germline. Trimming removed 3 bases from V and 5 bases from J; junction bases left unmatched: 1. The CDR3 DNA is TGTGCCAGCAGTGACGACAGGGATAATTCACCCCTCCACTTT. It yields the protein CASSDDRDNSPLHF. Full variable domain (remainder filled in from reference TRBV2 and TRBJ1-6): EPEVTQTPSHQVTQMGQEVILRCVPISNHLYFYWYRQILGQKVEFLVSFYNNEISEKSEIFDDQFSVERPDGSNFTLKIRSTKLEDSAMYFCASSDDRDNSPLHFGNGTRLTVT.

J is TRBJ1-2 and V is TRBV30; the D is unclear. V lost 2 bases to trimming and J lost 2 bases, with 6 bases between them. Germline V lookup: CDR1 GTSNPN, CDR2 SVGIG (reference sequence). The CDR3 length is 12 residues. CDR3 loop: CAWSPKNYGYTF. The CDR3 nucleotides are TGTGCCTGGAGTCCCAAAAACTATGGCTACACCTTC.

V is TRBV7-8 and J is TRBJ2-5; a weak D match, TRBD1 (6 bases). CDR1 is SGHVS, CDR2 FQNEAQ, per germline. Trimming took off 5 bases at V and 5 bases at J, with 21 bases between the two ends. This CDR3 region has 16 residues. The CDR3 DNA reads as TGTGCCAGCAGCCCCTACACTGTAGGGGGTAGGGAGACCCAGTACTTC. Translating it yields CASSPYTVGGRETQYF.

DNA of the CDR3: TGTGCCAGCAGCTACGGGACCTCTTCGACCGGGGAGCTGTTTTTT. It yields the protein CASSYGTSSTGELFF. This chain links TRBV5-6 with TRBJ2-2; TRBD1 or TRBD2 may be the D gene (5 bases each). The CDR3 covers 15 residues. V was shortened by 3 bases and J by 5 bases, with 14 bases between the two germline ends. From germline, CDR1 is SGHDT and CDR2 YYEEEE.

V and J are TRBV30 and TRBJ2-7, with D perhaps being TRBD1 or TRBD2 (5 bases each). Trimming pared 4 bases from V and 2 bases from J, leaving 18 bases between. Germline CDR1 GTSNPN, CDR2 SVGIG (reference sequence). The CDR3 is 15 amino acids. The CDR3 protein is CAWMSRDGRTYEQYF. The CDR3, as DNA: TGTGCCTGGATGAGCCGGGACGGCCGAACCTACGAGCAGTACTTC. Together with reference TRBV30 and TRBJ2-7, the CDR3 gives the full variable domain: SQTIHQWPATLVQPVGSPLSLECTVEGTSNPNLYWYRQAAGRGLQLLFYSVGIGQISSEVPQNLSASRPQDRQFILSSKKLLLSDSGFYLCAWMSRDGRTYEQYFGPGTRLTVT.

The V call is TRBV27, the J call TRBJ2-3; 7 bases fit TRBD2. The CDR3 is 13 residues long. V dropped 6 bases and J dropped 2; count of bases not matched to a gene: 2. Germline V gene lookup returns CDR1 MNHEY and CDR2 SMNVEV (reference sequence). The CDR3 DNA reads TGTGCCAGCAGGCGGGGGTACACAGATACGCAGTATTTT. Amino acids: CASRRGYTDTQYF.

The rearrangement uses TRBV7-9 and TRBJ2-7; D call uncertain. Trimming stripped 7 bases from V and 0 bases from J, with 10 bases between. Germline-derived CDR1 and CDR2 are SEHNR and FQNEAQ (reference sequence). The CDR3 runs to 13 residues. CDR3 DNA: TGTGCCAGCAAGGACGGAGCCTCCTACGAGCAGTACTTC. It yields the protein CASKDGASYEQYF.

V usage is TRBV6-1 and J usage is TRBJ2-7; D gene ambiguous. V was cut by 0 bases and J by 3 bases, with 9 bases left in between. The CDR3 spans 14 residues. Germline V lookup: CDR1 MNHNS, CDR2 SASEGT. Written as DNA, the CDR3 is TGTGCCAGCAGTGAAGCTCCCCTTTTCTACGAGCAGTACTTC. Its translation: CASSEAPLFYEQYF.

The V gene is TRBV5-1, the J gene TRBJ2-5, with 9 bases that match TRBD1. The germline V gene has CDR1 SGHRS and CDR2 YFSETQ. This CDR3 has 15 amino acids. V lost 0 bases and J lost 5; bases outside the gene matches: 5. The CDR3, as DNA: TGCGCCAGCAGCTTGGGCACAGGGGGCTGGGAGACCCAGTACTTC. This encodes CASSLGTGGWETQYF.

The chain carries TRBV19 and TRBJ2-2; 8 nucleotides line up with TRBD2. The CDR3 totals 16 residues. V was clipped by 6 bases and J by 7 bases; unmatched bases: 13. From germline, CDR1 is LNHDA and CDR2 SQIVND (reference sequence). As DNA, the CDR3 is TGTGCCAGTAGGCTGGTCGGGCGGGAGGACAGCGGGGAGCTGTTTTTT. Translating gives CASRLVGREDSGELFF.

The rearrangement joins TRBV4-1 to TRBJ2-7; D gene unclear. The CDR3 sequence is 14 residues long. The V end lost 1 base, the J end lost 5 bases, and 12 bases lay between the germline ends. Germline V CDR1 and CDR2: MGHRA, YSYEKL. The CDR3: CASSQGPIRNEQYF. DNA of the CDR3: TGCGCCAGCAGCCAAGGGCCCATAAGGAACGAGCAGTACTTC.

This clone was observed a single time. The V call is TRBV2, the J call TRBJ1-1; D is uncertain. Germline V gives CDR1 SNHLY, CDR2 FYNNEI. The CDR3 loop spans 16 amino acids. The V and J ends lost 2 bases and 5 bases respectively, with 18 bases between them. The CDR3 spells CASSERTSGEGTEAFF. CDR3 in DNA: TGTGCCAGCAGTGAACGGACCTCGGGTGAAGGTACTGAAGCTTTCTTT.

The chain recombines TRBV5-1 with TRBJ2-1; 15 bases agree with TRBD2. The CDR3 has 17 residues. Trimming cost V 6 bases and J 7 bases; bases outside gene matches: 11. CDR1 is SGHRS, CDR2 YFSETQ, per germline. The CDR3 DNA follows: TGCGCCAGCACCACGGGACTAGCGGGAGGTGCAAGGAATGAGCAGTTCTTC. Translating gives CASTTGLAGGARNEQFF.

The rearrangement joins TRBV30 to TRBJ2-1; D is ambiguous. The CDR3 loop spans 10 amino acids. The ends were cut back, 0 bases at V and 13 bases at J, with 7 bases in the middle. Germline CDR1 and CDR2: GTSNPN and SVGIG (reference sequence). The CDR3 DNA follows: TGTGCCTGGAGTGTGGATACCCAGTTCTTC. Protein: CAWSVDTQFF.

The chain carries TRBV29-1 and TRBJ1-1; D might be TRBD1 (5 bases). Germline V gene lookup returns CDR1 SQVTM and CDR2 ANQGSEA. Trimming removed 2 bases from V and 5 bases from J, with 9 bases in between. This CDR3 is built from 12 residues. CDR3 sequence: CSVEIWGTEAFF. The CDR3 DNA sequence: TGCAGCGTTGAAATATGGGGGACTGAAGCTTTCTTT.

The rearrangement joins TRBV2 to TRBJ1-5; 9 bases agree with TRBD1. Trimming cost V 6 bases and J 2 bases; bases outside gene matches: 5. The CDR3 is made up of 15 amino acids. CDR1 and CDR2 (germline): SNHLY, FYNNEI. CDR3 protein: CASREGQGRNQPQHF. CDR3 DNA: TGTGCCAGCAGGGAGGGACAGGGTCGCAATCAGCCCCAGCATTTT.

The chain couples TRBV15 to TRBJ1-1, with 10 bases matching TRBD1. V was clipped by 7 bases and J by 4 bases; unmatched bases: 3. CDR1 and CDR2 (germline): LNHNV, YYDKDF (reference sequence). This CDR3 is built from 13 residues. The CDR3 loop is CATTRDRGTEAFF. DNA of the CDR3: TGTGCCACCACCCGGGACAGGGGCACTGAAGCTTTCTTT.

V usage is TRBV6-5 and J usage is TRBJ2-7; 10 nucleotides line up with TRBD2. V lost 6 bases and J lost 5; bases outside the gene matches: 10. CDR3 size: 15 residues. Germline CDR1 reads MNHEY; CDR2 reads SVGAGI. The DNA of the CDR3 is TGTGCCAGCAGCTTACCCCTAGCGGGAGCCCACGAGCAGTACTTC. It yields the protein CASSLPLAGAHEQYF.

Turning to this clone: Other DNA sequences in this specimen translate into the identical CDR3. The chain couples TRBV3-1 (or the pseudogene TRBV3-2) to TRBJ1-2, with D hard to call. The CDR3 runs 12 residues. V was pared by 1 base and J by 2 bases, with 2 bases between. Per germline, CDR1 LGHDT and CDR2 YNNKEL (reference sequence). The CDR3 DNA reads TGTGCCAGCAGCCAAGGGAACTATGGCTACACCTTC. This encodes CASSQGNYGYTF.

The rearrangement uses TRBV19 and TRBJ2-3, with D possibly being TRBD1 or TRBD2 (5 bases each). The germline V and J ends were trimmed by 5 bases and 0 bases, with 9 bases remaining between them. Germline V gene lookup returns CDR1 LNHDA and CDR2 SQIVND (reference sequence). This CDR3 is 14 amino acids long. DNA for the CDR3: TGTGCCAGTAGTTCCTGGGGGAGCACAGATACGCAGTATTTT. It is translated as CASSSWGSTDTQYF.

The chain joins TRBV7-9 to TRBJ1-2; the D gene is possibly TRBD1 (6 bases). This CDR3 comprises 14 residues. V was shortened by 6 bases and J by 5 bases, with 16 bases between the two germline ends. Germline-derived CDR1 and CDR2 are SEHNR and FQNEAQ (reference sequence). CDR3 region: CASSFDGGAYGYTF. CDR3 DNA: TGTGCCAGCAGTTTCGATGGGGGCGCTTATGGCTACACCTTC.